This entry concerns a single TCR beta chain. Researchers divided each subset's genomic DNA evenly across several immunoSEQ plates. In replicate PCRs of unsorted PBMC, around 0.3 ug DNA, around 29,000 T cell genomes, was used. Generated by immunoSEQ multiplex PCR, the TCRdb table keeps only in-frame clones and is missing some. The data contain approximately 470,000 clones, 70% to 85% of them seen just once; the ten biggest clones take up around 13%. The data were taken from a study of shared clonotypes between healthy human individuals. Study context: Aged 18 to 49, the donors were a couple of women and three men.

In germline, CDR1 is LNHNV, CDR2 YYDKDF (reference sequence). The CDR3 is 17 residues long. V was pared by 1 base and J by 3 bases, with 12 bases of the junction left unmatched. The chain uses TRBV15 and TRBJ2-7, with 7 bases fitting TRBD1. The source of this sequence is a middle-aged woman in good health. Some clones in this sample may be carry-over from other donors' samples. Sequencing input: PBMCs. The CDR3 nucleotides are TGTGCCACCAGCAGAGCCCGCCCGGGCAGGGGGAACTACGAGCAGTACTTC. Encoded protein: CATSRARPGRGNYEQYF.